These T cell receptor beta chains were read from a single sample in a study of T cells expressing NK-cell markers. TCRdb derives one entry per CDR3 protein from the 5' RACE reads, leaving out DNA. The sample's table shows about 410,000 distinct CDR3 sequences. Sequenced input: blood T cells: a sorted CD56 or NKG2C T cell subset, CD4+ or CD8+ T cells, or bulk PBMC T cells (not recorded which). These receptors were taken from a woman between 50 and 59 years old in good health. Each CDR3 is given with its conserved first and last residue. Fields, in order: V gene, CDR3 length, J gene, CDR3 protein.

TRBV5-5	13	TRBJ2-5	CASSFGGRETQYF
TRBV7-8	12	TRBJ1-1	CASLEGNTEAFF
TRBV20-1	15	TRBJ2-5	CSAREWAGRGETQYF
TRBV20-1	13	TRBJ2-3	CSASSGEGDTQYF
TRBV4-2	15	TRBJ2-1	CASSQDSGRDNEQFF
TRBV5-6	15	TRBJ2-2	CASSRVSGIAGELFF
TRBV4-2	14	TRBJ1-1	CASSQDSGRTEAFF
TRBV25-1	12	TRBJ2-1	CASSSGNNEQFF
TRBV29-1	12	TRBJ2-7	CSVEAWGYEQYF
TRBV12-3/TRBV12-4	14	TRBJ1-4	CASSPPGGAGKLFF
TRBV20-1	14	TRBJ1-1	CSARTIESHTEAFF
TRBV3-1	15	TRBJ2-7	CASSHDKGPSYEQYF
TRBV5-1	19	TRBJ2-6	CASRPGDRINPSGANVLTF
TRBV12-3/TRBV12-4	14	TRBJ1-6	CASSGGGSWSPLHF
TRBV29-1	15	TRBJ2-7	CSGVGLAGGPREQYF
TRBV20-1	13	TRBJ2-5	CSASWPGQETQYF
TRBV5-1	16	TRBJ2-1	CASSLAGPSRANEQFF
TRBV6-2/TRBV6-3	13	TRBJ1-5	CASRLDSLEPQHF
TRBV29-1	12	TRBJ2-1	CSAQTGEAEQFF
TRBV2	16	TRBJ2-1	CASSEGAKPLYNEQFF
TRBV27	15	TRBJ2-1	CASSLQREGLNEQFF
TRBV7-3	14	TRBJ2-3	CASSEGAGTDTQYF
TRBV7-2	16	TRBJ2-7	CASSTGPGTGPYEQYF
TRBV5-1	16	TRBJ2-3	CASSLETRRGADTQYF
TRBV2	15	TRBJ2-3	CASRRRGVGTDTQYF
TRBV11-2	13	TRBJ2-1	CASSLGTVGEQFF
TRBV14	15	TRBJ2-3	CASSQDPSITDTQYF
TRBV27	16	TRBJ1-5	CASSALTGTSNQPQHF
TRBV11-2	13	TRBJ2-1	CASSLDTYNEQFF
TRBV13	16	TRBJ1-5	CASISSLRGGNQPQHF
TRBV30	14	TRBJ2-7	CAWSQGHSPYEQYF
TRBV7-8	14	TRBJ1-2	CASSKRSANYGYTF
TRBV12-3/TRBV12-4	14	TRBJ2-7	CASSFGTVQYEQYF
TRBV7-2	14	TRBJ2-5	CASSLETGRQTQYF